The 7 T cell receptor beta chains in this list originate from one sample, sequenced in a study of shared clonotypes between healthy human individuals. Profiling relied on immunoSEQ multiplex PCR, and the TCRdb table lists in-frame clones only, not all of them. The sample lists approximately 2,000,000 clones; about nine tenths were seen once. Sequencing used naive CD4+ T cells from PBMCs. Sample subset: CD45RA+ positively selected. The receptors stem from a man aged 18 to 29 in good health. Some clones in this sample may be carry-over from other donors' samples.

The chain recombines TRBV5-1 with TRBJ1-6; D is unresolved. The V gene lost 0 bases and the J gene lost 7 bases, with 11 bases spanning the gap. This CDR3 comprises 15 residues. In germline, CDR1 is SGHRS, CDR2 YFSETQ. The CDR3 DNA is TGCGCCAGCAGCTTGGAGCGGCTGAACAATTCACCCCTCCACTTT. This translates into CASSLERLNNSPLHF.

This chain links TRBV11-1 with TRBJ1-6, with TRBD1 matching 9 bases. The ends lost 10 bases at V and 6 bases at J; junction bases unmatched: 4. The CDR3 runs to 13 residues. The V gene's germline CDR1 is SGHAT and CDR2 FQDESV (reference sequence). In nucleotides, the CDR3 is TGTGCCACAACGGACAGGGGTAATTCACCCCTCCACTTT. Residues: CATTDRGNSPLHF.

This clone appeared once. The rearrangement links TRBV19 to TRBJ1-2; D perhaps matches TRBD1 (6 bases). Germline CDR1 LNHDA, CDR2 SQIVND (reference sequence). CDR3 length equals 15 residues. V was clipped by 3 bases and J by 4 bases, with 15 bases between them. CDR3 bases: TGTGCCAGTAGTATCCCAACGGACAGACCCTATGGCTACACCTTC. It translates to CASSIPTDRPYGYTF.

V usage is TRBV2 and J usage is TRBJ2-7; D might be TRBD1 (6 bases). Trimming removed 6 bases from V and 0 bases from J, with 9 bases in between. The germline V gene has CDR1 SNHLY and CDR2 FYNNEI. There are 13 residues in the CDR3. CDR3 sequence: CASSQTGSYEQYF. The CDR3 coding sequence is TGTGCCAGCAGCCAGACAGGCTCCTACGAGCAGTACTTC.

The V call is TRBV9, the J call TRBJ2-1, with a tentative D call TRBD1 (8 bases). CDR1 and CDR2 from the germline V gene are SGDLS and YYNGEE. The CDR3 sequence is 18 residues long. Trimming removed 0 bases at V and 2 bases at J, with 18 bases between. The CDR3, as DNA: TGTGCCAGCAGCGTAGTGAGGGAGCGGGACAGGCCCTACAATGAGCAGTTCTTC. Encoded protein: CASSVVRERDRPYNEQFF.

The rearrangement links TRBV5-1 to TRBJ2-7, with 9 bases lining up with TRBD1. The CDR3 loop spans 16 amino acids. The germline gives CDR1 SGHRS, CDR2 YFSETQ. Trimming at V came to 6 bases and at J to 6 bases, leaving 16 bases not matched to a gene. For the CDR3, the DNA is TGCGCCAGCACCCTGGGGCCGACAGGGGGTTCACGCGAGCAGTACTTC. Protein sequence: CASTLGPTGGSREQYF.

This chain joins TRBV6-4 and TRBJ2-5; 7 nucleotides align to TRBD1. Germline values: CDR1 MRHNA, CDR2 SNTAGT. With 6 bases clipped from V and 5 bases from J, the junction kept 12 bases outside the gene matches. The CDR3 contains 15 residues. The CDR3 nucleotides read TGTGCCAGCAGCAATACAGGGGCCCTGACTGAGACCCAGTACTTC. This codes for CASSNTGALTETQYF.